The 15 T cell receptor beta chains in this list originate from one sample, sequenced in a study of T cells in Graves' hyperthyroidism and ophthalmopathy. It was RNA transcripts that yielded the amplified TCR beta CDR3 regions. Initially, a first-round RT-PCR of the TCR CDR3 employed the HTBI primer set. TCRdb reanalysed the multiplex PCR reads using MiXCR and keeps one entry per CDR3 protein. The sample lists hundreds of thousands of distinct CDR3 sequences; roughly 14% were seen once. The specimen sequenced was blood. The receptors derive from a woman in her 30s with Graves' hyperthyroidism that later progressed to Graves' ophthalmopathy.

The genes are TRBV24-1 and TRBJ2-1; D is perhaps TRBD1 (6 bases). Germline CDR1 reads KGHDR; CDR2 reads SFDVKD. The CDR3 is made up of 13 amino acids. The V and J ends lost 5 bases and 10 bases respectively, with 14 bases between them. The CDR3 here is CATSARWGQEQFF. Written as DNA, the CDR3 is TGTGCCACCAGTGCAAGGTGGGGACAAGAGCAGTTCTTC.

This clonotype was counted ten times or more. V gene TRBV9 combines with J gene TRBJ1-5, with unresolved D. The length of the CDR3 is 14 residues. Germline-derived CDR1 and CDR2 are SGDLS and YYNGEE. The V end was cut by 1 base, the J end by 0 bases, with 5 bases between. The CDR3 bases are TGTGCCAGCAGCGTATCAAGTAGCAATCAGCCCCAGCATTTT. It specifies CASSVSSSNQPQHF.

Regarding this clonotype: This may arise from a read error, as a much more abundant clone is one base away. The chain joins TRBV18 to TRBJ1-6; D gene unclear. V was shortened by 6 bases and J by 7 bases, with 16 bases between the two germline ends. Germline V gene sequence: CDR1 KGHSH, CDR2 LQKENI. This CDR3 comprises 15 residues. For the CDR3, the DNA is TGTGCCAGCTCGCCTCGAGCGGCATCAAATTCACCCCTCCACTTT. Protein product: CASSPRAASNSPLHF.

This clonotype was observed a handful of times. This may come from a read error, since a much larger clone is one base off. The chain carries TRBV27 and TRBJ1-5, with D unresolved. The CDR3 consists of 16 residues. Germline assignment: CDR1 MNHEY and CDR2 SMNVEV (reference sequence). CDR3 amino acids: CASSLSPFTSNQPRHF. CDR3 nucleotide sequence: TGTGCCAGCAGTTTATCCCCCTTCACTAGCAATCAGCCCCGGCATTTT.

J is TRBJ2-1 and V is TRBV13, with D possibly TRBD2 on 6 matching bases. V lost 0 bases to trimming and J lost 6 bases, with 18 bases between them. Germline V lookup: CDR1 PRHDT, CDR2 FYEKMQ (reference sequence). The CDR3 has 17 amino acids. CDR3 sequence: CASSLGSGTLFGNEQFF. CDR3 nucleotides: TGTGCCAGCAGCTTAGGGTCCGGGACTCTTTTCGGCAATGAGCAGTTCTTC.

This clonotype was seen more than once but under ten times. V and J are TRBV5-1 and TRBJ2-5; 8 bases agree with TRBD2. This CDR3 is 15 amino acids long. The V segment lost 2 bases and the J segment 2 bases; nucleotides outside the gene matches: 5. CDR1 is SGHRS, CDR2 YFSETQ, per germline. The CDR3 region has the DNA TGCGCCAGCAGCTTTTACAAGCGGGGGCAAGAGACCCAGTACTTC. It encodes CASSFYKRGQETQYF.

The chain is built from TRBV12-3 or TRBV12-4 and TRBJ2-7; tentatively, D is TRBD1 (5 bases). This CDR3 region has 14 residues. Trimming shortened V by 8 bases and J by 2 bases, and 16 bases separated the two germline ends. The CDR3 reads CASGIRTKPYEQYF. In DNA form, the CDR3 reads TGTGCCAGCGGTATTAGGACAAAGCCCTACGAGCAGTACTTC.

This clonotype was seen many times. V gene TRBV20-1 combines with J gene TRBJ1-1; weak D call: TRBD1 (5 bases). The ends were cut back, 3 bases at V and 4 bases at J, with 12 bases in the middle. The length of the CDR3 is 13 residues. Looked up from germline, CDR1 is DFQATT and CDR2 is SNEGSKA (reference sequence). The DNA for the CDR3 is TGCAGTGCTAGCCCCGGGGCCCCCACTGAAGCTTTCTTT. Translating gives CSASPGAPTEAFF.

This clonotype has at least ten counts. The gene calls are TRBV6-1 and TRBJ1-5; 9 bases align to TRBD1. The CDR3 length is 17 residues. V trimming: 5 bases; J trimming: 0 bases; junction bases outside the gene matches: 8. The germline CDR1 and CDR2 sequences are MNHNS and SASEGT. Written as DNA, the CDR3 is TGTGCCAGCAGTTCGATGACAGGGGGAATTAGCAATCAGCCCCAGCATTTT. Protein sequence: CASSSMTGGISNQPQHF.

This clonotype was observed at least ten times. One end of the junction does not line up with germline, which may come from a read error. This rearrangement joins TRBV19 to TRBJ2-7; 12 bases agree with TRBD2. The CDR3 is 14 amino acids. Germline CDR1 reads LNHDA; CDR2 reads SQIVND (reference sequence). The CDR3 nucleotides are TGTGCCAGCAGTATACTAGCGGGAGGCTACGAGCAGTACTTC. Amino acids: CASSILAGGYEQYF.

J is TRBJ1-2 and V is TRBV11-2; D ambiguous. V lost 0 bases to trimming and J lost 4 bases, with 9 bases between them. This CDR3 contains 14 residues. Germline CDR1 and CDR2: SGHAT and FQNNGV. CDR3 sequence reads: CASSLDLAGYGYTF. The CDR3 nucleotides read TGTGCCAGCAGCTTAGATCTGGCGGGCTATGGCTACACCTTC.

This clonotype has at least ten counts. V is TRBV24-1 and J is TRBJ2-5, with 7 bases fitting TRBD1. V trimming: 3 bases; J trimming: 2 bases; junction bases outside the gene matches: 5. The CDR3 consists of 15 residues. CDR1 and CDR2 from the germline V gene are KGHDR and SFDVKD. CDR3 protein: CATSDRQGSQETQYF. CDR3 in DNA: TGTGCCACCAGTGATCGACAGGGTTCGCAAGAGACCCAGTACTTC.

Ten or more counts support this clonotype. The V and J genes are TRBV28 and TRBJ2-5, with TRBD2 matching 10 bases. V lost 5 bases, J lost 3 bases, and 6 bases stayed unmatched. The CDR3 sequence is 15 residues long. Per the germline V gene, CDR1 is MDHEN and CDR2 is SYDVKM. As DNA, the CDR3 is TGTGCCAGCAGTCTTCCGGGACTAGCGAAAGAGACCCAGTACTTC. Its protein product is CASSLPGLAKETQYF.

This clonotype was detected ten times or more. The chain links TRBV20-1 to TRBJ1-1, with D perhaps TRBD1 (6 bases). Per germline, CDR1 DFQATT and CDR2 SNEGSKA (reference sequence). V shed 2 bases and J shed 1 base, with 8 bases lying between them. The CDR3 has 13 residues. CDR3 residues: CSARRGQNTEAFF. The CDR3 region has the DNA TGCAGTGCTAGACGGGGACAGAACACTGAAGCTTTCTTT.

V is TRBV20-1 and J is TRBJ2-1; the D gene could be TRBD1 or TRBD2 (5 bases each). The germline V and J ends were trimmed by 0 bases and 6 bases, with 21 bases remaining between them. CDR1 is DFQATT, CDR2 SNEGSKA, per germline (reference sequence). The CDR3 sequence is 17 residues long. The CDR3 is CSARDWGKVIQGNEQFF. In nucleotides, the CDR3 is TGCAGTGCTAGAGATTGGGGGAAGGTTATTCAGGGCAATGAGCAGTTCTTC.